One sample yielded the 12 T cell receptor beta chains listed below, sequenced in a study of post-analysis software for immune sequencing data. The study's findings and limits: Controls showed lower frequencies than patients for roughly five TRBV segments, and TRBV5-6, TRBV5-1 and TRBV20-1 were among these.

Built from TCR beta cDNA, the libraries had unique molecular identifiers in them. Each CDR3 protein gets one entry after TCRdb re-called the PCR reads with MiXCR. The data hold some 690,000 distinct CDR3 sequences, with 25% to 30% observed a single time. The antigens these receptors bind are not known. The specimen sequenced was blood. The receptors were gathered from a girl between 5 and 17 years old with multiple sclerosis.

The V and J genes are TRBV4-1 and TRBJ2-3, with 9 bases aligning to TRBD2. CDR3 size: 15 residues. Looked up from germline, CDR1 is MGHRA and CDR2 is YSYEKL. V trimming: 1 base; J trimming: 3 bases; junction bases outside the gene matches: 2. The CDR3 bases are TGCGCCAGCAGCCAAGTGGGACTAGCTACAGATACGCAGTATTTT. It encodes CASSQVGLATDTQYF.

V is TRBV29-1 and J is TRBJ2-3; D call uncertain. The germline CDR1 and CDR2 sequences are SQVTM and ANQGSEA. The ends were cut back, 7 bases at V and 9 bases at J, with 14 bases in the middle. There are 11 residues in the CDR3. The CDR3 DNA follows: TGCAGCGCCGGCCTGGCCACCACGCAGTATTTT. It codes for CSAGLATTQYF.

The CDR3 DNA sequence: TGTGCCAGCAGCACCACCGGGGGCCACACAGATACGCAGTATTTT. Encoded protein: CASSTTGGHTDTQYF. The J gene is TRBJ2-3, the V gene TRBV7-8; D is possibly TRBD1 or TRBD2 (6 bases each). V was clipped by 5 bases and J by 2 bases, with 14 bases between them. The CDR3 is made up of 15 amino acids. Germline V gives CDR1 SGHVS, CDR2 FQNEAQ.

The J gene is TRBJ2-4, the V gene TRBV29-1; 10 bases map to TRBD2. In germline, CDR1 is SQVTM, CDR2 ANQGSEA. The CDR3 totals 14 residues. Unmatched junction bases numbered 12, after V lost 3 bases and J lost 13 bases. CDR3 in amino acids: CSVDGASGSVKQYF. The CDR3 DNA sequence: TGCAGCGTTGATGGGGCTAGCGGGAGTGTCAAGCAGTACTTC. Supplemented by reference TRBV29-1 and TRBJ2-4, the full variable domain reads SAVISQKPSRDICQRGTSLTIQCQVDSQVTMMFWYRQQPGQSLTLIATANQGSEATYESGFVIDKFPISRPNLTFSTLTVSNMSPEDSSIYLCSVDGASGSVKQYFGAGTRLSVL.

This chain connects TRBV7-8 to TRBJ2-1, with D possibly matching TRBD1 (5 bases). This CDR3 comprises 17 residues. V was pared by 1 base and J by 9 bases, with 22 bases between. Per germline, CDR1 SGHVS and CDR2 FQNEAQ. In DNA, the CDR3 is TGTGCCAGCAGCTTAGTCGGTGGGGCGTTAGTACCTGGTGAGCAGTTCTTC. This encodes CASSLVGGALVPGEQFF.

This clonotype was seen a handful of times. The chain couples TRBV6-5 to TRBJ1-1, with a possible D match to TRBD1 (6 bases). V was trimmed by 2 bases and J by 10 bases, leaving 26 bases between them. The CDR3 consists of 17 residues. CDR1 is MNHEY, CDR2 SVGAGI, per germline. CDR3 in DNA: TGTGCCAGCAGTTACGCCCGAACAATACAGGGAACGACGGTAGCTTTCTTT. Translated, it gives CASSYARTIQGTTVAFF.

J is TRBJ2-1 and V is TRBV24-1; weak D call: TRBD1 (7 bases). In germline, CDR1 is KGHDR, CDR2 SFDVKD. The CDR3 loop spans 14 amino acids. V was trimmed by 9 bases and J by 5 bases, leaving 16 bases between them. DNA of the CDR3: TGTGCCACCGCGGGACAGTCATCCCACAATGAGCAGTTCTTC. Its protein product is CATAGQSSHNEQFF.

This clonotype was found many times. This sequence joins TRBV7-2 and TRBJ2-7, with D perhaps TRBD1 (6 bases). The length of the CDR3 is 11 residues. The V end was cut by 5 bases, the J end by 10 bases, with 12 bases between. CDR1 is SGHTA and CDR2 is FQGNSA in the germline V gene. CDR3 in amino acids: CASSPGGPQYF. As DNA, the CDR3 is TGTGCCAGCAGCCCTGGGGGCCCACAGTACTTC. The full variable domain, completed using reference TRBV7-2 and TRBJ2-7, is GAGVSQSPSNKVTEKGKDVELRCDPISGHTALYWYRQSLGQGLEFLIYFQGNSAPDKSGLPSDRFSAERTGGSVSTLTIQRTQQEDSAVYLCASSPGGPQYFGPGTRLTVT.

CDR3 sequence: CASSLVSGSWNEQFF. DNA for the CDR3: TGTGCCAGCAGCTTAGTTAGCGGGAGTTGGAATGAGCAGTTCTTC. The chain recombines TRBV11-2 with TRBJ2-1; TRBD2 matches at 9 bases. J was trimmed by 7 bases and V by 1 base; bases with no gene match: 5. The CDR3 length is 15 residues. Germline V gene lookup returns CDR1 SGHAT and CDR2 FQNNGV.

This chain links TRBV6-5 with TRBJ1-5; no firm D call. This CDR3 has 12 residues. Germline V gene data show CDR1 as MNHEY and CDR2 as SVGAGI. Trimming took off 2 bases at V and 9 bases at J, with 8 bases between the two ends. As DNA, the CDR3 is TGTGCCAGCAGTTACACAGAGGGGCCCCAGCATTTT. It specifies CASSYTEGPQHF.

For this clonotype: One junction end does not reproduce the germline sequence, and a read error may be involved. The V gene is TRBV28, the J gene TRBJ2-1, with TRBD2 matching 10 bases. Germline values: CDR1 MDHEN, CDR2 SYDVKM. The CDR3 totals 14 residues. This chain's CDR3 is CTSSLLAGNNEQFF. The CDR3 DNA reads as TGTACCAGCAGTTTACTAGCGGGGAATAATGAGCAGTTCTTC.

This clonotype was recorded at least ten times. V usage is TRBV29-1 and J usage is TRBJ2-5; D gene unclear. Trimming cost V 1 base and J 4 bases, with 10 bases left between them. Germline V gene lookup returns CDR1 SQVTM and CDR2 ANQGSEA. This CDR3 spans 13 amino acids. CDR3 nucleotide sequence: TGCAGCGTTGAAGGGGTAGTAGGAGAGACCCAGTACTTC. Translated: CSVEGVVGETQYF.